Reported below is one T cell receptor (beta chain). Original processing notes: Amplified reference gene primers provided the basis for estimating nucleated cell counts. Data came from immunoSEQ multiplex PCR; TCRdb stores just in-frame clones and leaves some out. Clone size and V and J calls were adopted from that table, with D and trimming inferred from the DNA. The sample lists roughly 250,000 clones, roughly 88% seen once, with around 4.5% in the top ten. The sample originates from a study of blood T cell repertoires in COVID-19. Across the whole study: The United States, Italy and Spain provided the acute and convalescent COVID-19 samples.

The age range of participants was about 18 to 90 years, with residence in under 30 US areas. Two consecutive negative NP/OP PCR tests, clearance, or resolved symptoms defined Cohort 3 recovery. CDR1 and CDR2 from the germline V gene are SGHVS and FQNEAQ. The CDR3 is 15 residues long. V dropped 3 bases and J dropped 3; count of bases not matched to a gene: 6. The chain couples TRBV7-8 to TRBJ2-7; TRBD2 matches at 9 bases. Sequences were obtained from PBMCs or T cells enriched from blood (not recorded which). The sequence came from a woman in her twenties or thirties who had recovered from COVID-19. The DNA of the CDR3 is TGTGCCAGCAGCTTTAGCGGGAGCGGTGTCTACGAGCAGTACTTC. Residues: CASSFSGSGVYEQYF.